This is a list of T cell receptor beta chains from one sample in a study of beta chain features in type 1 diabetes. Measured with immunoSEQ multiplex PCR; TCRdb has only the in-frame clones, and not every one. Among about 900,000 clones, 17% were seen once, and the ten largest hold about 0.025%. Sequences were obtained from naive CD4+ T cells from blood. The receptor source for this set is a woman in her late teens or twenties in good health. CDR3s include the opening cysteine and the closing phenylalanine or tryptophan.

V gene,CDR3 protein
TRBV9,CASRRGAGGSKNEQFF
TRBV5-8,CASSSTFYVSYF
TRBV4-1,CASSQDVFPELFF
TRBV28,CASRGSSGYIEYEQYF
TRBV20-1,CSANRVNEQFF
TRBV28,CASSPEGANYGYTF
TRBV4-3,CASSQGAVAGANVLTF
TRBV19,CASKVQGADQGPQHF
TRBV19,CASSIDLRGGEQFF
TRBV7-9,CASSPANEQYF
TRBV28,CASSSTVVNEQFF
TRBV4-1,CASSQLPGGGTPDTQYF
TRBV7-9,CASSPGGGLVSDTQYF
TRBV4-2,CASSQESGLRGYGYTF
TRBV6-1,CASSEVERLGEYF
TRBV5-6,CASSSTRRRQYNEQFF
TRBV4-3,CASSRYSGGRDTQYF
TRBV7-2,CASSLSLAGGRYEQYF
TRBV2,CASSEIPDAGRPQHF
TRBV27,CASRVGGALNTEAFF
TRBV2,CASSVQGGQETQYF
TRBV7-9,CASSLGLIDNEQFF